The next 24 T cell receptor beta chains were all read from a single sample in a study of blood T cell repertoires in COVID-19. Some clones are missing from TCRdb's copy, which holds only in-frame ones; the method was immunoSEQ multiplex PCR. The table has a few hundred thousand clones, roughly nine tenths seen once. The sequencing input was peripheral blood. These receptors all stem from a woman aged 40-49 years who had recovered from COVID-19.

The rearrangement links TRBV23-1 to TRBJ2-3; no clear D gene. TRBV23-1 carries the ORF label, with uncertain function. The CDR3 sequence is 17 residues long. V dropped 0 bases and J dropped 2 bases, with 15 bases sitting between them. CDR3 protein: CASSQSGHAVITDTQYF. The CDR3 DNA sequence: TGCGCCAGCAGTCAATCGGGTCATGCGGTGATCACAGATACGCAGTATTTT.

The V gene is TRBV7-9, the J gene TRBJ2-7, with TRBD2 matching over 15 bases. Germline-derived CDR1 and CDR2 are SEHNR and FQNEAQ (reference sequence). The CDR3 has 16 residues. V shed 5 bases and J 3 bases; nucleotides not matched to a gene: 5. CDR3 nucleotides: TGTGCCAGCAGCCCGGGACTAGCGGGAGGCCTCTACGAGCAGTACTTC. Its translation: CASSPGLAGGLYEQYF.

The chain employs TRBV7-2 and TRBJ1-6; D remains unclear. This CDR3 region has 15 residues. The V gene's germline CDR1 is SGHTA and CDR2 FQGNSA. The V gene lost 2 bases and the J gene lost 0 bases, with 5 bases spanning the gap. CDR3 region: CASSLSSSYNSPLHF. CDR3 bases: TGTGCCAGCAGCTTAAGTAGCTCCTATAATTCACCCCTCCACTTT.

The J gene is TRBJ2-7, the V gene TRBV23-1, with D perhaps TRBD1 (5 bases). TRBV23-1 is recorded as an ORF, its role being uncertain. The CDR3 is 13 residues long. V gave up 0 bases and J gave up 7 bases, with 10 bases separating them. The CDR3 loop reads CASSQSGPCEQYF. The CDR3 nucleotides are TGCGCCAGCAGTCAATCGGGGCCGTGTGAGCAGTACTTC.

The V call is TRBV30, the J call TRBJ2-3, with TRBD2 as a possible D gene (6 bases). The CDR3 has 13 residues. The germline V gene has CDR1 GTSNPN and CDR2 SVGIG (reference sequence). Trimming took 3 bases from V and 5 from J, leaving 12 bases between them. Here the CDR3 reads CAWSSLTRDTQYF. The CDR3 coding sequence is TGTGCCTGGAGCTCACTGACTAGAGATACGCAGTATTTT.

V and J are TRBV24-1 and TRBJ2-4, with a weak D call TRBD1 (5 bases). Trimming took 1 base from V and 0 from J, leaving 21 bases between them. There are 20 residues in the CDR3. Germline V gives CDR1 KGHDR, CDR2 SFDVKD. CDR3 region: CATSDFTQWGQGLAKNIQYF. In DNA, the CDR3 is TGTGCCACCAGTGATTTTACCCAGTGGGGCCAGGGCTTAGCCAAAAACATTCAGTACTTC.

The chain joins TRBV25-1 to TRBJ2-1; 15 positions agree with TRBD2. Germline CDR1 is MGHDK and CDR2 is SYGVNS. This CDR3 comprises 17 residues. V lost 3 bases to trimming and J lost 6 bases; unmatched junction nucleotides: 6. The CDR3 protein is CASSDGVGLAGGNEQFF. The CDR3 DNA reads as TGTGCCAGCAGTGATGGGGTGGGACTAGCGGGAGGCAATGAGCAGTTCTTC.

In nucleotides, the CDR3 is TGTGCCAGCCGGGTCTCTGGAAACACCATATATTTT. Translation: CASRVSGNTIYF. The V and J genes are TRBV14 and TRBJ1-3; D gene uncertain. The CDR3 spans 12 residues. In germline, CDR1 is SGHDN, CDR2 FVKESK. Trimming removed 8 bases from V and 0 bases from J, with 5 bases in between.

V usage is TRBV5-4 and J usage is TRBJ2-1; the D gene is possibly TRBD2 (6 bases). Trimming removed 0 bases from V and 5 bases from J, with 15 bases in between. Looked up from germline, CDR1 is SGHNT and CDR2 is YYREEE (reference sequence). The CDR3 runs to 16 residues. This chain's CDR3 is CASSLALAVDNNEQFF. DNA for the CDR3: TGTGCCAGCAGCTTGGCGTTAGCGGTCGACAACAATGAGCAGTTCTTC.

This chain links TRBV6-4 with TRBJ1-6; 8 bases are a match to TRBD1. J gave up 5 bases and V 10 bases, and 10 bases lay outside the gene matches. Per the germline V gene, CDR1 is MRHNA and CDR2 is SNTAGT. This CDR3 has 15 amino acids. The CDR3, as DNA: TGTGCCACCAGAGGACAGGGAGGGAATAATTCACCCCTCCACTTT. It yields the protein CATRGQGGNNSPLHF.

V and J are TRBV11-3 and TRBJ2-2; D is ambiguous. Trimming took off 5 bases at V and 4 bases at J, with 5 bases between the two ends. The CDR3 totals 12 residues. The germline V gene has CDR1 SGHNT and CDR2 YENEEA. The CDR3 coding sequence is TGTGCCAGCAGCCCACTCACCGGGGAGCTGTTTTTT. Residues: CASSPLTGELFF. The variable domain in full, with the rest retrieved from reference TRBV11-3 and TRBJ2-2, is EAGVVQSPRYKIIEKKQPVAFWCNPISGHNTLYWYLQNLGQGPELLIRYENEEAVDDSQLPKDRFSAERLKGVDSTLKIQPAELGDSAVYLCASSPLTGELFFGEGSRLTVL.

CDR3 amino acids: CASSSTGSGNSPLHF. In DNA, the CDR3 is TGTGCCAGCAGTTCGACAGGGTCGGGGAATTCACCCCTCCACTTT. This chain links TRBV28 with TRBJ1-6; 7 bases match TRBD1. CDR1 and CDR2 from the germline V gene are MDHEN and SYDVKM. J was trimmed by 7 bases and V by 4 bases; bases with no gene match: 7. The CDR3 extends over 15 amino acids.

The chain carries TRBV3-1 (or the pseudogene TRBV3-2) and TRBJ1-3; TRBD1 matches 7 bases. J gave up 2 bases and V 4 bases, and 2 bases lay outside the gene matches. The CDR3 has 14 residues. Germline lookup yields CDR1 LGHDT and CDR2 YNNKEL (reference sequence). Written as DNA, the CDR3 is TGTGCCAGCAGCCTCGACAGGGCTGGAAACACCATATATTTT. Residues: CASSLDRAGNTIYF.

The chain joins TRBV6-2 or TRBV6-3 to TRBJ2-1; TRBD1 might be the D (6 bases). The CDR3 totals 15 residues. Germline lookup yields CDR1 MNHEY and CDR2 SVGEGT. Trimming cost V 5 bases and J 3 bases, with 14 bases left between them. CDR3 protein: CASSHREGIYNEQFF. The CDR3 region has the DNA TGTGCCAGCAGTCACAGGGAAGGGATCTACAATGAGCAGTTCTTC.

This chain uses TRBV6-4 with TRBJ2-3, with 7 positions matching TRBD2. V lost 6 bases, J lost 2 bases, and 8 bases stayed unmatched. The germline gives CDR1 MRHNA, CDR2 SNTAGT. The CDR3 contains 15 residues. CDR3 protein: CASSPVGGSTDTQYF. For the CDR3, the DNA is TGTGCCAGCAGCCCTGTCGGGGGGTCCACAGATACGCAGTATTTT.

The chain's CDR3 is CASSSRGPLHF. Written as DNA, the CDR3 is TGTGCCAGCAGCTCCCGGGGACCCCTCCACTTT. The V gene is TRBV7-8, the J gene TRBJ1-6; D is unclear. CDR3 length equals 11 residues. CDR1 is SGHVS, CDR2 FQNEAQ, per germline. The ends were cut back, 4 bases at V and 12 bases at J, with 7 bases in the middle.

V is TRBV11-2 and J is TRBJ1-5; TRBD1 aligns across 7 bases. The germline V gene encodes CDR1 SGHAT and CDR2 FQNNGV. This CDR3 is 14 amino acids long. The junction had 6 bases not matched to a gene; V was cut back by 4 bases and J by 6 bases. The CDR3 nucleotides are TGTGCCAGCAGCTCCGCTGCAGGGGGTCAGCCCCAGCATTTT. As protein: CASSSAAGGQPQHF.

As DNA, the CDR3 is TGTGCCAGCCGGGGTGATTCGAATCAGCCCCAGCATTTT. Amino acid sequence: CASRGDSNQPQHF. The V gene is TRBV6-6, the J gene TRBJ1-5; D not resolved. The V end lost 8 bases, the J end lost 4 bases, and 12 bases lay between the germline ends. The germline gives CDR1 MNHNY, CDR2 SVGAGI (reference sequence). This CDR3 spans 13 amino acids.

The chain joins TRBV24-1 to TRBJ2-1; D is ambiguous. Trimming left V 5 bases short and J 0 bases short, with 10 bases between. From germline, CDR1 is KGHDR and CDR2 SFDVKD. This CDR3 has 15 amino acids. The CDR3 nucleotides are TGTGCCACCAGTGCCGGCCGGAGCTCCTACAATGAGCAGTTCTTC. Its translation is CATSAGRSSYNEQFF.

The J gene is TRBJ2-3, the V gene TRBV18, with 14 nucleotides matching TRBD2. Per the germline V gene, CDR1 is KGHSH and CDR2 is LQKENI. J lost 5 bases, V lost 3 bases, and 1 base had no gene match. The CDR3 is made up of 15 amino acids. The CDR3, as DNA: TGTGCCAGCTCACCGGGACTAGCGGGAGTAGATACGCAGTATTTT. It specifies CASSPGLAGVDTQYF.

This chain links TRBV24-1 with TRBJ2-7, with 12 bases that match TRBD2. CDR1 is KGHDR and CDR2 is SFDVKD in the germline V gene. CDR3 length equals 17 residues. J gave up 5 bases and V 4 bases, and 11 bases lay outside the gene matches. The DNA of the CDR3 is TGTGCCACCAGTGACCAAGGACTAGCGGGATTTGGGCACGAGCAGTACTTC. Translating it yields CATSDQGLAGFGHEQYF.

V and J are TRBV30 and TRBJ2-5, with D unresolved. The CDR3 consists of 11 residues. V was trimmed by 4 bases and J by 1 base, leaving 4 bases between them. CDR1 GTSNPN and CDR2 SVGIG come from the germline V gene (reference sequence). The DNA for the CDR3 is TGTGCCTGGACCCTCCAAGAGACCCAGTACTTC. This encodes CAWTLQETQYF.

This clone was counted between two and nine times. The chain uses TRBV29-1 and TRBJ1-2, with D tentatively TRBD1 (5 bases). Deletions cut 3 bases from V and 8 bases from J, with 10 bases between. CDR1 SQVTM and CDR2 ANQGSEA come from the germline V gene. The CDR3 is 11 amino acids. The DNA of the CDR3 is TGCAGCGTTGACAGGGCGGACGGCTACACCTTC. Its protein product is CSVDRADGYTF. Full variable domain (rest looked up from reference TRBV29-1 and TRBJ1-2): SAVISQKPSRDICQRGTSLTIQCQVDSQVTMMFWYRQQPGQSLTLIATANQGSEATYESGFVIDKFPISRPNLTFSTLTVSNMSPEDSSIYLCSVDRADGYTFGSGTRLTVV.

The chain has TRBV28 and TRBJ2-5, with TRBD2 matching 7 bases. The CDR3 runs to 14 residues. The germline gives CDR1 MDHEN, CDR2 SYDVKM. V shed 6 bases and J 4 bases; nucleotides not matched to a gene: 8. The DNA for the CDR3 is TGTGCCAGCAGCTCGGGGGGAACGGGAGAGACCCAGTACTTC. It is translated as CASSSGGTGETQYF.